This T cell receptor beta chain was retrieved from a study of shared clonotypes between healthy human individuals. Sequenced by immunoSEQ multiplex PCR; TCRdb stores in-frame clones only, minus some. Here the sample spans about 2 million clones, around 96% being singletons. A note on this clone: One junction end does not reproduce the germline sequence, and a read error may be involved.

Germline V lookup: CDR1 SGHDT, CDR2 YYEEEE. The CDR3 runs 14 residues. Naive CD8 populations comprised CD45RO-negative cells positively selected for CCR7, excluding terminally differentiated effector memory CD45RA+ cells. The sequenced material came from naive CD8+ T cells sorted from blood. V usage is TRBV5-6 and J usage is TRBJ2-7, with 14 bases matching TRBD2. This receptor was taken from a man aged 18 to 35 in good health. CDR3 protein: CASSFGTSGGSVGF. DNA of the CDR3: TGTGCCAGCAGCTTCGGGACTAGCGGGGGATCGGTAGGCTTC.